This T cell receptor (beta chain) is drawn from a study of molecular identifiers for immune sequencing clone quantification. Based on a CD8+CD4-CCR7+CD45RA+ profile, naive CD8 T cells were sorted. Regarding this clonotype: At one end, the junction sequence differs from germline, possibly due to a read error.

TCRdb reanalysed the PCR reads using MiXCR and keeps one entry per CDR3 protein. The sample contains a few hundred thousand distinct CDR3 sequences, about 25% of which appear only once. The germline CDR1 and CDR2 sequences are SGHDN and FVKESK. The length of the CDR3 is 17 residues. The origin of this receptor is a human donor in good health. Some libraries in this study had Jurkat cell RNA spiked in. Sequencing input: naive CD8+ T cells from blood, with Jurkat cell RNA spiked in. Subset given: FACS-sorted CD8+CD4-CCR7+CD45RA+ naive T cells. V usage is TRBV14 and J usage is TRBJ1-4; tentative D call: TRBD1 (5 bases). CDR3 loop: CASSRLVSTTLGEKLLF. In nucleotides, the CDR3 is TGTGCCAGCAGTCGCCTTGTGTCGACCACACTGGGGGAAAAACTGCTTTTT.